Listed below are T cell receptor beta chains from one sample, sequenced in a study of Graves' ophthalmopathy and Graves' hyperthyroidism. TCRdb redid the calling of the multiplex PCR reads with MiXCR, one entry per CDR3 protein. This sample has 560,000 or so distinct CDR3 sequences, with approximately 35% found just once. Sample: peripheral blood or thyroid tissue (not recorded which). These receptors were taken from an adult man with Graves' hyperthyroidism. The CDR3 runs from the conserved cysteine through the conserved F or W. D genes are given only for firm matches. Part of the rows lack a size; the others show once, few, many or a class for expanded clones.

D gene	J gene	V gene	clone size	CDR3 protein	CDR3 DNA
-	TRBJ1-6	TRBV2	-	CASSEALGDGSPLHF	TGTGCCAGCAGTGAAGCGTTAGGGGATGGTTCACCCCTCCACTTT
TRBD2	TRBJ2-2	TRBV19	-	CASSMSGGAPGELLF	TGTGCCAGTAGTATGAGCGGGGGGGCCCCCGGGGAGCTGCTTTTT
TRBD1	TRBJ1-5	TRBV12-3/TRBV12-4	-	CASSIKQGSSSVQHF	TGTGCCAGCAGTATTAAACAGGGGTCCTCCTCCGTCCAGCATTTT
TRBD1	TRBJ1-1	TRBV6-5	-	CASSYIQGWNTEAFF	TGTGCCAGCAGTTACATACAGGGGTGGAACACTGAAGCTTTCTTT
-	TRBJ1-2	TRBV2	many	CASSEANRNYGYTF	TGTGCCAGCAGTGAGGCAAATCGTAACTATGGCTACACCTTC
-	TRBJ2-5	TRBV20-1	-	CSASPGWETQYF	TGCAGTGCTAGCCCGGGGTGGGAGACCCAGTACTTC
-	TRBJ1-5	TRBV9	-	CASSVGALSTNNQPQHF	TGTGCCAGCAGCGTAGGGGCACTTTCAACTAATAATCAGCCCCAGCATTTT
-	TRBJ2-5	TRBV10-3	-	CAISDSAEETQYF	TGTGCCATCAGTGACTCTGCCGAAGAGACCCAGTACTTC
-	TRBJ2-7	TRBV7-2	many	CASSRGQPYEQYF	TGTGCCAGCAGTCGAGGACAACCCTACGAGCAGTACTTC
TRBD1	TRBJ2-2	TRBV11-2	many	CASSFIVGGSGGELFF	TGTGCCAGCAGCTTCATCGTAGGGGGCAGCGGCGGGGAGCTGTTTTTT
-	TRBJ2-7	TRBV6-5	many	CASSYRGGYEQYF	TGTGCCAGCAGTTACAGGGGTGGCTACGAGCAGTACTTC
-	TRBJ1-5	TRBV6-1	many	CASSVIQLYSNQPQHF	TGTGCCAGCAGTGTCATCCAGCTCTATAGCAATCAGCCCCAGCATTTT
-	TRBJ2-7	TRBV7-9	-	CASSFRAPDSYEQYF	TGTGCCAGCAGTTTTAGAGCACCAGACTCCTACGAGCAGTACTTC
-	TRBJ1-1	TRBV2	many	CASSEASVGRNTEAFF	TGTGCCAGCAGTGAAGCCTCAGTGGGCAGGAACACTGAAGCTTTCTTT
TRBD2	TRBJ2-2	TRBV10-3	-	CAISAGLAPYELFF	TGTGCCATCAGCGCGGGACTAGCGCCGTACGAGCTGTTTTTT
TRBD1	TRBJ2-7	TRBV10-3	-	CASSEAGGTGTLEPYEQYF	TGTGCCAGCAGTGAAGCCGGTGGGACAGGGACGTTGGAACCCTACGAGCAGTACTTC
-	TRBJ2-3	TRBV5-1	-	CASSLDGQSTDTQYF	TGCGCCAGCAGCTTGGATGGACAGAGCACAGATACGCAGTATTTT